The 23 T cell receptor beta chains below come from one sample, sequenced in a study of cytomegalovirus exposure and HLA in healthy donors. The PCR employed 60 Vbeta primers together with 13 Jbeta primers. The assay was immunoSEQ multiplex PCR, and TCRdb's table has in-frame clones only and misses some. The data contain about 180,000 clones, approximately 82% of them singletons. What was sequenced was PBMCs. The receptor set was obtained from a girl under 10 years old in good health and CMV-seropositive.

This chain uses TRBV28 with TRBJ2-1; unclear D gene. V lost 3 bases and J 4 bases, leaving 13 bases between the germline ends. Germline CDR1 reads MDHEN; CDR2 reads SYDVKM. CDR3 length: 15 amino acids. CDR3 sequence: CASSLPPPTYNEQFF. DNA of the CDR3: TGTGCCAGCAGTTTGCCCCCCCCTACGTACAATGAGCAGTTCTTC. Full variable domain (remainder filled in from reference TRBV28 and TRBJ2-1): DVKVTQSSRYLVKRTGEKVFLECVQDMDHENMFWYRQDPGLGLRLIYFSYDVKMKEKGDIPEGYSVSREKKERFSLILESASTNQTSMYLCASSLPPPTYNEQFFGPGTRLTVL.

The chain uses TRBV2 and TRBJ1-2; tentatively, D is TRBD1 (5 bases). This CDR3 is built from 15 residues. Deletions cut 7 bases from V and 4 bases from J, with 19 bases between. Per germline, CDR1 SNHLY and CDR2 FYNNEI. As DNA, the CDR3 is TGTGCCAGCACCCAAGAAGGGAAGGGGCCCTATGGCTACACCTTC. It encodes CASTQEGKGPYGYTF.

The chain joins TRBV5-4 to TRBJ1-4; TRBD1 matches at 10 bases. V lost 4 bases to trimming and J lost 10 bases; unmatched junction nucleotides: 10. Germline CDR1 and CDR2: SGHNT and YYREEE (reference sequence). CDR3 length equals 15 residues. CDR3 sequence: CASSVGGQGQGKLFF. The DNA of the CDR3 is TGTGCCAGCAGCGTAGGGGGACAGGGGCAGGGAAAACTGTTTTTT.

The chain has TRBV5-6 and TRBJ2-7, with D perhaps matching TRBD1 (6 bases). Germline V lookup: CDR1 SGHDT, CDR2 YYEEEE. The CDR3 totals 14 residues. V shed 6 bases and J shed 4 bases, with 17 bases lying between them. CDR3 sequence: CASKPGAFHYEQYF. Written as DNA, the CDR3 is TGTGCCAGCAAACCAGGGGCCTTCCATTACGAGCAGTACTTC.

The chain uses TRBV15 and TRBJ1-4, with D perhaps TRBD1 (5 bases). The germline V gene has CDR1 LNHNV and CDR2 YYDKDF (reference sequence). V lost 3 bases to trimming and J lost 9 bases, with 17 bases between them. There are 15 residues in the CDR3. The CDR3 sequence: CATSRYRQPVQKLFF. Written as DNA, the CDR3 is TGTGCCACCAGCAGGTACCGACAGCCAGTTCAAAAACTGTTTTTT.

J is TRBJ1-1 and V is TRBV29-1, with D unresolved. The CDR3 sequence is 12 residues long. V lost 4 bases to trimming and J lost 1 base, with 7 bases between them. Per the germline V gene, CDR1 is SQVTM and CDR2 is ANQGSEA. The CDR3 region is CSVASGNTEAFF. CDR3 bases: TGCAGCGTTGCATCCGGGAACACTGAAGCTTTCTTT.

The chain employs TRBV28 and TRBJ2-1; 8 positions match TRBD1. The CDR3 sequence is 16 residues long. Per the germline V gene, CDR1 is MDHEN and CDR2 is SYDVKM. Trimming removed 6 bases from V and 7 bases from J; junction bases left unmatched: 14. CDR3 in DNA: TGTGCCAGCAGCCCCCGGTTCTGGACAGGGATTAATGAGCAGTTCTTC. This codes for CASSPRFWTGINEQFF.

This clone was counted a single time. This sequence joins TRBV4-2 and TRBJ2-3; no reliable D call. CDR1 is LGHNA and CDR2 is YNFKEQ in the germline V gene. The CDR3 sequence is 13 residues long. Trimming shortened V by 4 bases and J by 6 bases, and 11 bases separated the two germline ends. CDR3 nucleotide sequence: TGTGCCAGCAGCCCGTCGGGTGGTGATACGCAGTATTTT. Encoded protein: CASSPSGGDTQYF.

The CDR3 loop reads CASSQSRGGYTF. CDR3 nucleotides: TGTGCCAGCAGCCAATCAAGGGGTGGCTACACCTTC. The rearrangement links TRBV16 to TRBJ1-2, with D possibly TRBD1 on 5 matching bases. Germline CDR1 and CDR2: KGHSY and FQNENV. Trimming cost V 0 bases and J 7 bases, with 6 bases left between them. This CDR3 region has 12 residues.

This chain joins TRBV2 and TRBJ2-6; 7 positions agree with TRBD1. The CDR3 length is 17 residues. The V gene end was trimmed by 7 bases and the J gene end by 2 bases; junction bases not matched to a gene: 11. Germline-derived CDR1 and CDR2 are SNHLY and FYNNEI. The CDR3 loop reads CASIGAQGLPGANVLTF. In nucleotides, the CDR3 is TGTGCCAGCATTGGGGCACAGGGGTTGCCTGGGGCCAACGTCCTGACTTTC.

The chain is built from TRBV9 and TRBJ1-1, with TRBD1 identical over 10 bases. This CDR3 is 16 amino acids long. Germline CDR1 SGDLS, CDR2 YYNGEE. V lost 4 bases to trimming and J lost 0 bases; unmatched junction nucleotides: 6. The CDR3 spells CASSPTGTGVNTEAFF. The CDR3 DNA reads as TGTGCCAGCAGCCCAACCGGGACAGGGGTGAACACTGAAGCTTTCTTT.

The V gene is TRBV30, the J gene TRBJ2-5, with 9 bases lining up with TRBD2. Germline assignment: CDR1 GTSNPN and CDR2 SVGIG (reference sequence). V shed 3 bases and J 5 bases; nucleotides not matched to a gene: 7. The CDR3 length is 14 residues. CDR3 DNA sequence: TGTGCCTGGAGGGGCGGGAGGGAGGCGGAGACCCAGTACTTC. Its protein is CAWRGGREAETQYF. Drawing the rest from reference TRBV30 and TRBJ2-5, the complete variable domain is SQTIHQWPATLVQPVGSPLSLECTVEGTSNPNLYWYRQAAGRGLQLLFYSVGIGQISSEVPQNLSASRPQDRQFILSSKKLLLSDSGFYLCAWRGGREAETQYFGPGTRLLVL.

The chain is built from TRBV30 and TRBJ1-2, with TRBD1 identical over 11 bases. The CDR3 has 13 residues. With V trimmed by 4 bases and J by 7 bases, 5 bases remained unmatched. The germline V gene encodes CDR1 GTSNPN and CDR2 SVGIG (reference sequence). CDR3 protein: CAWNSGTGGGYTF. The CDR3 region has the DNA TGTGCCTGGAATTCCGGGACAGGGGGTGGCTACACCTTC.

This clone was picked up a small number of times. The gene calls are TRBV6-1 and TRBJ1-1, with a tentative D call TRBD1 (6 bases). The CDR3 spans 14 residues. The germline V gene encodes CDR1 MNHNS and CDR2 SASEGT. V lost 4 bases, J lost 7 bases, and 16 bases lay in between. The CDR3 nucleotides are TGTGCCAGCAGTGGTGGGGGCCAATTCTATGAAGCTTTCTTT. Its protein product is CASSGGGQFYEAFF.

V usage is TRBV5-1 and J usage is TRBJ2-7; D possibly corresponds to TRBD2 (7 bases). V lost 0 bases and J lost 1, with 11 bases in between. Germline CDR1 SGHRS, CDR2 YFSETQ. The CDR3 contains 15 residues. The CDR3 loop reads CASSLVQGGSYEQYF. CDR3 coding DNA: TGCGCCAGCAGCTTGGTACAGGGAGGGTCCTACGAGCAGTACTTC.

This clone was detected a few times. The chain links TRBV30 to TRBJ2-3; perhaps TRBD2 as D (6 bases). This CDR3 region has 13 residues. V dropped 5 bases and J dropped 7 bases, with 16 bases sitting between them. CDR1 and CDR2 (germline): GTSNPN, SVGIG (reference sequence). This CDR3 is CAWGLGEAHTQYF. DNA of the CDR3: TGTGCCTGGGGTCTGGGGGAGGCCCATACGCAGTATTTT.

This clone has only one observation. V is TRBV12-5 and J is TRBJ2-7; D ambiguous. Trimming removed 0 bases from V and 3 bases from J, with 15 bases in between. The CDR3 has 16 amino acids. Germline assignment: CDR1 LGHNT and CDR2 FRNRAP. CDR3 DNA sequence: TGTGCTAGTGGTTTGGTAGAGGTTCCCCACATCTACGAGCAGTACTTC. As protein: CASGLVEVPHIYEQYF.

This chain connects TRBV5-1 to TRBJ1-2; the match to TRBD1 covers 11 bases. V was clipped by 2 bases and J by 2 bases; unmatched bases: 8. CDR3 length equals 17 residues. From germline, CDR1 is SGHRS and CDR2 YFSETQ. CDR3 in DNA: TGCGCCAGCAGCTTTGGGACAGGGGGAAGACGGAACTATGGCTACACCTTC. Protein sequence: CASSFGTGGRRNYGYTF.

This clone was seen a handful of times. CDR3 sequence (DNA): TGTGCCAGCAGTCAGACGGAGAACTATGGCTACACCTTC. The encoded protein is CASSQTENYGYTF. The chain joins TRBV6-6 to TRBJ1-2; D unresolved. The ends were cut back, 5 bases at V and 2 bases at J, with 9 bases in the middle. CDR1 and CDR2 from the germline V gene are MNHNY and SVGAGI (reference sequence). There are 13 residues in the CDR3.

V and J are TRBV12-5 and TRBJ2-1; a weak D match, TRBD2 (6 bases). CDR3 length equals 16 residues. Germline CDR1 LGHNT, CDR2 FRNRAP. Trimming took 6 bases from V and 0 from J, leaving 15 bases between them. For the CDR3, the DNA is TGTGCTAGTGGCTCTCCGGGACTGAGCTCCTACAATGAGCAGTTCTTC. Protein: CASGSPGLSSYNEQFF. Using reference TRBV12-5 and TRBJ2-1 for the parts outside the CDR3, the full variable domain is DARVTQTPRHKVTEMGQEVTMRCQPILGHNTVFWYRQTMMQGLELLAYFRNRAPLDDSGMPKDRFSAEMPDATLATLKIQPSEPRDSAVYFCASGSPGLSSYNEQFFGPGTRLTVL.

The chain uses TRBV7-6 and TRBJ2-5; 10 nucleotides align to TRBD2. In germline, CDR1 is SGHVS, CDR2 FNYEAQ. The CDR3 is 15 residues long. The J segment lost 2 bases and the V segment lost 5 bases, leaving 5 bases of the junction unmatched. The CDR3 sequence is CASSRKAGGQETQYF. CDR3 sequence (DNA): TGTGCCAGCAGCCGAAAAGCGGGAGGGCAAGAGACCCAGTACTTC.

The chain has TRBV6-1 and TRBJ1-2, with D perhaps matching TRBD1 (6 bases). The CDR3 length is 14 residues. V lost 5 bases and J 3 bases, leaving 13 bases between the germline ends. Germline V gene sequence: CDR1 MNHNS, CDR2 SASEGT. The CDR3 DNA follows: TGTGCCAGCAGTACAGGGCCTGGCTACTATGGCTACACCTTC. It codes for CASSTGPGYYGYTF.

The rearrangement joins TRBV6-1 to TRBJ2-1; the match to TRBD2 covers 8 bases. The CDR3 length is 16 residues. The germline V gene has CDR1 MNHNS and CDR2 SASEGT. Unmatched junction bases numbered 7, after V lost 4 bases and J lost 2 bases. The CDR3 DNA reads as TGTGCCAGCAGTGTCCCCGCGGGGGGAACCTACAATGAGCAGTTCTTC. As protein: CASSVPAGGTYNEQFF.